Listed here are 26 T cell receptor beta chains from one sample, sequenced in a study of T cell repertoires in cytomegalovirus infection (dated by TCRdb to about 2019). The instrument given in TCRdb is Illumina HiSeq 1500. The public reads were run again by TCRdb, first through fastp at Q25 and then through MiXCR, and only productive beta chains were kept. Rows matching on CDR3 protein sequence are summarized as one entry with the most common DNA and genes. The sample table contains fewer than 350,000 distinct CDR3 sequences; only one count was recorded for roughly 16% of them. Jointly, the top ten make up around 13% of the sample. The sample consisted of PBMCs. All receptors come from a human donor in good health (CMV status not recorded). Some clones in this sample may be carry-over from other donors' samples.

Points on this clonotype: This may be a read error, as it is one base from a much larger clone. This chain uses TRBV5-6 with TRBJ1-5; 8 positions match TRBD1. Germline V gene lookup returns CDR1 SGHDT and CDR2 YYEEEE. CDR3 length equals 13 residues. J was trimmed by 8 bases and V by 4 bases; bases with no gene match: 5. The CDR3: CASSRTGNEPQHF. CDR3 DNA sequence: TGTGCCAGCAGCCGGACAGGGAATGAGCCCCAGCATTTT.

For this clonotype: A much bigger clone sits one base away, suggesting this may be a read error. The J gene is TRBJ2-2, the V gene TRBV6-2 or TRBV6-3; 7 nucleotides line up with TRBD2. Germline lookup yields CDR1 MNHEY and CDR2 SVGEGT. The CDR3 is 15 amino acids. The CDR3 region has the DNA TGTACCAGCGGCCTATCCGGGGGGACGGCCGGGGAGCTGTTTTTT. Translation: CTSGLSGGTAGELFF.

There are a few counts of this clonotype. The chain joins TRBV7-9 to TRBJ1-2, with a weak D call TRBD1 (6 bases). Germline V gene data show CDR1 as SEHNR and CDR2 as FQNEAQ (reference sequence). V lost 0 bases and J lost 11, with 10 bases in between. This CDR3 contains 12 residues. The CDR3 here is CASSLAARGYTF. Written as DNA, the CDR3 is TGTGCCAGCAGCTTAGCGGCAAGGGGGTACACCTTC.

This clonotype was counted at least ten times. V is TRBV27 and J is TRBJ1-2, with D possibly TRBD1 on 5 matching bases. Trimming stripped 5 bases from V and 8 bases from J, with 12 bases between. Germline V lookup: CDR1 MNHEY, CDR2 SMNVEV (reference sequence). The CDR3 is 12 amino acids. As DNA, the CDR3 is TGTGCCAGCAGTCAGGGACCTGGAGGCTACACCTTC. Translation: CASSQGPGGYTF.

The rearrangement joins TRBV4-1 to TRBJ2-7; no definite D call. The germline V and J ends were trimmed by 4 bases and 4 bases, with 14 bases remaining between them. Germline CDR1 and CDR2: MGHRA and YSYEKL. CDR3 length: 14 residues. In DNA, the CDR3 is TGCGCCAGCAGCCGAACCCAACCAGAGTACGAGCAGTACTTC. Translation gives CASSRTQPEYEQYF.

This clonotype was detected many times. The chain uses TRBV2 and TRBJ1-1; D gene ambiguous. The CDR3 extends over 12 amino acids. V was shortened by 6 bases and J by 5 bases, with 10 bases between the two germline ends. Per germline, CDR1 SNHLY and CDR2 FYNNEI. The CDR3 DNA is TGTGCCAGCAGCAAAGACCAGACTGAAGCTTTCTTT. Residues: CASSKDQTEAFF.

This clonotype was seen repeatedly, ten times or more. CDR3 in DNA: TGTGCCAGCAGCTTGGGGGGGACAGGACATCAAGAGACCCAGTACTTC. Its translation: CASSLGGTGHQETQYF. The chain uses TRBV7-2 and TRBJ2-5; TRBD1 is a possible D gene (8 bases). The CDR3 is made up of 16 amino acids. V was pared by 3 bases and J by 2 bases, with 16 bases between. Per the germline V gene, CDR1 is SGHTA and CDR2 is FQGNSA.

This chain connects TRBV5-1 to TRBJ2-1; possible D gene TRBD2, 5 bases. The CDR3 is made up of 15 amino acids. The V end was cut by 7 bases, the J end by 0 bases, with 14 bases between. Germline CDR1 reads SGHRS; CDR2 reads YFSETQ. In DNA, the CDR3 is TGCGCCAGCTCGACGGGGTCGAACTCCTACAATGAGCAGTTCTTC. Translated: CASSTGSNSYNEQFF.

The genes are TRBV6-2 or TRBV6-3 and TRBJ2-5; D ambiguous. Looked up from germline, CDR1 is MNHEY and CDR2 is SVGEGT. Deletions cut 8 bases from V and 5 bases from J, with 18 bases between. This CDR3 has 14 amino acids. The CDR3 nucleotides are TGTGCCAGCGAATCCTTTCCTATTCTGGAGACCCAGTACTTC. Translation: CASESFPILETQYF.

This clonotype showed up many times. The CDR3 here is CASSPPSTGVVYGYTF. The CDR3 region has the DNA TGTGCCAGCAGCCCCCCGTCGACAGGTGTTGTCTATGGCTACACCTTC. The V and J genes are TRBV5-6 and TRBJ1-2, with D possibly TRBD1 on 6 matching bases. The germline gives CDR1 SGHDT, CDR2 YYEEEE. The CDR3 contains 16 residues. V lost 4 bases to trimming and J lost 4 bases, with 20 bases between them.

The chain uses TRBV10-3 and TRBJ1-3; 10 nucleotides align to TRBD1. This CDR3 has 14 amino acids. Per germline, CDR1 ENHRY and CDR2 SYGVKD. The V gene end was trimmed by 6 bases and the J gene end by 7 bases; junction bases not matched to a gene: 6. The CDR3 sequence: CAIRAGTGENTIYF. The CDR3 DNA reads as TGTGCCATCAGGGCCGGGACAGGGGAGAACACCATATATTTT.

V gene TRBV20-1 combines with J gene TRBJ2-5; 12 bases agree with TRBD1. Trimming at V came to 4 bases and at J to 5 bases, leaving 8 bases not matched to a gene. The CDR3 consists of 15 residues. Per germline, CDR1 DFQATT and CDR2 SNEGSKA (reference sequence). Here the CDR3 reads CSANPGQGARETQYF. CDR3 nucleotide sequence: TGCAGTGCTAACCCGGGACAGGGGGCCCGGGAGACCCAGTACTTC.

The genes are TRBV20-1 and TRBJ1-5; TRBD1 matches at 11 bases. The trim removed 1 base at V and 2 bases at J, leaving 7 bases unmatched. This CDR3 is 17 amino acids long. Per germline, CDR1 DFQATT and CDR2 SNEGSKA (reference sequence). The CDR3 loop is CSARGTGGEIGNQPQHF. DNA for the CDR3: TGCAGTGCTAGAGGGACAGGGGGCGAGATTGGCAATCAGCCCCAGCATTTT.

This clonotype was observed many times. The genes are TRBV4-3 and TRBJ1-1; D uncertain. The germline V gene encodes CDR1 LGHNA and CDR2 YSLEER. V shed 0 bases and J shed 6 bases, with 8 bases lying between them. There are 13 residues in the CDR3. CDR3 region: CASSQDYRAEAFF. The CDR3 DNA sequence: TGCGCCAGCAGCCAAGATTATCGGGCTGAAGCTTTCTTT.

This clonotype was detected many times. This CDR3 is CASSSDNYGYTF. The DNA of the CDR3 is TGTGCCAGCAGCTCCGACAACTATGGCTACACCTTC. This chain joins TRBV7-2 and TRBJ1-2, with no clear D. Between the trimmed V and J ends, which lost 4 bases and 2 bases, there was a span of 5 bases. Germline-derived CDR1 and CDR2 are SGHTA and FQGNSA. CDR3 length equals 12 residues.

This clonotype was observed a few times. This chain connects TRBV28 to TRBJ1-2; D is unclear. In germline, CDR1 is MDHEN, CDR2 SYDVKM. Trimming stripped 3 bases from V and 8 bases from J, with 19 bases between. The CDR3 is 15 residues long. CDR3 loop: CASSFYQELLSGYTF. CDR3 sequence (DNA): TGTGCCAGCAGTTTTTACCAGGAGTTGCTTAGCGGCTACACCTTC.

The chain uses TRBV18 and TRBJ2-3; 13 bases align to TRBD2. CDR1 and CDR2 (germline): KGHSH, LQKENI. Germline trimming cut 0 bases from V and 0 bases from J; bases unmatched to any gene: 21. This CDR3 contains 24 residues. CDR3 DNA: TGTGCCAGCTCACCACCGACAGGGGCTTCGAGACTAGCGGGGGGCCTTCCTAGCACAGATACGCAGTATTTT. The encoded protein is CASSPPTGASRLAGGLPSTDTQYF.

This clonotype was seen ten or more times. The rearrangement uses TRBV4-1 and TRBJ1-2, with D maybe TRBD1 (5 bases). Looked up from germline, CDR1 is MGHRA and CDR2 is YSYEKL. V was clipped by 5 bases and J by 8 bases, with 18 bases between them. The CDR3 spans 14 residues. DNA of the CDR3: TGCGCCAGCAGCTTAATTCAGGGCTCGAAAGGCTACACCTTC. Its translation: CASSLIQGSKGYTF.

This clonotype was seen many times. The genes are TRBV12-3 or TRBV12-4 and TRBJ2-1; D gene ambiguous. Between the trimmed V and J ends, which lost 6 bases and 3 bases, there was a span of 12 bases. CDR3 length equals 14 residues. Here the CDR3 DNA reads TGTGCCAGCAGCTGGACCCGGCGCTACAATGAGCAGTTCTTC. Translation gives CASSWTRRYNEQFF.

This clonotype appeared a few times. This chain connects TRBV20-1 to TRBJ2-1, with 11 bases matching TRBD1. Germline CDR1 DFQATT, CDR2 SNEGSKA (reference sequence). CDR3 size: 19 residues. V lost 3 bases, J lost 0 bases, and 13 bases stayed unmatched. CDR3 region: CSARSGQGAPFSSYNEQFF. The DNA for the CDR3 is TGCAGTGCTAGGAGCGGACAGGGGGCTCCTTTTAGCTCCTACAATGAGCAGTTCTTC.

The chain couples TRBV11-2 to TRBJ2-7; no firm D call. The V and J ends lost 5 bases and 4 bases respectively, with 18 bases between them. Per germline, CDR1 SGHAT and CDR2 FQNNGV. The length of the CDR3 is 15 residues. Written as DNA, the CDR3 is TGTGCCAGCAGCCCCCGCTCGGGCCCCGTTTACGAGCAGTACTTC. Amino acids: CASSPRSGPVYEQYF. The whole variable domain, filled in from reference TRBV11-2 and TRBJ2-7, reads EAGVAQSPRYKIIEKRQSVAFWCNPISGHATLYWYQQILGQGPKLLIQFQNNGVVDDSQLPKDRFSAERLKGVDSTLKIQPAKLEDSAVYLCASSPRSGPVYEQYFGPGTRLTVT.

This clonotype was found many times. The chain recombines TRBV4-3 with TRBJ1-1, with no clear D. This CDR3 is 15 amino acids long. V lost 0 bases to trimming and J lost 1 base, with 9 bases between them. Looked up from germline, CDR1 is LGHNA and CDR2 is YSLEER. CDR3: CASSQEWSANTEAFF. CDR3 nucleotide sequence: TGCGCCAGCAGCCAAGAGTGGTCAGCGAACACTGAAGCTTTCTTT.

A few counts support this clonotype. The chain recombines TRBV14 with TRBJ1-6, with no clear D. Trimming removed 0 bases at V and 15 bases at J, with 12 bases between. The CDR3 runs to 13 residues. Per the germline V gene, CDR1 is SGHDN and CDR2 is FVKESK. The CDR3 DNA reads TGTGCCAGCAGCCAAGACGGTCTATGGGACCTCCACTTT. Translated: CASSQDGLWDLHF.

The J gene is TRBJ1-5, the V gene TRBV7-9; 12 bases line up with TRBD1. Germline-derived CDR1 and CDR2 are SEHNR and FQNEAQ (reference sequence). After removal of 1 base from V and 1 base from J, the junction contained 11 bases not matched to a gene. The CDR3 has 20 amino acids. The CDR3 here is CASSLVRRDRGPGSNQPQHF. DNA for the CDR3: TGTGCCAGCAGCTTAGTCCGACGGGACAGGGGGCCGGGCAGCAATCAGCCCCAGCATTTT.

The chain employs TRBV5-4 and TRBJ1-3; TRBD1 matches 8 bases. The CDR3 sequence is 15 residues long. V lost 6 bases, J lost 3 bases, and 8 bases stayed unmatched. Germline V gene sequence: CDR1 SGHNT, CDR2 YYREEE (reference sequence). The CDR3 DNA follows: TGTGCCAGCACTTTTACAGGGGGTCTTGGAAACACCATATATTTT. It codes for CASTFTGGLGNTIYF.

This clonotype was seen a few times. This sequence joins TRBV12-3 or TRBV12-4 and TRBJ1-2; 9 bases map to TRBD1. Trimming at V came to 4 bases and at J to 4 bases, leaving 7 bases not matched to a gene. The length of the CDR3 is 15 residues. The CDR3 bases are TGTGCCAGCAGTTCGGGGACAGGGCTCGGCTATGGCTACACCTTC. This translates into CASSSGTGLGYGYTF.